Listed below are T cell receptor beta chains from one sample, sequenced in a study of PD-L1 blockade in urothelial cancer. The data were produced by immunoSEQ multiplex PCR, yet TCRdb's version contains in-frame clones alone and is incomplete. The sample records 30,000 to 40,000 clones, 65% to 90% being singletons. Sequencing was performed on PBMCs, taken around atezolizumab (anti-PD-L1) treatment. The source is a man in his sixties with urothelial cancer. Each CDR3 is given with its conserved first and last residue. Fields, in order: D gene, V gene, clone size, J gene, CDR3 protein, CDR3 DNA. The D gene is left open where the match is weak. Rows may omit the clone size; those that give it use once, few, many or a size class.

TRBD1	TRBV4-1	.	TRBJ2-6	CASNLQGVGTGANVLTF	TGCGCCAGCAACCTCCAGGGGGTAGGAACTGGGGCCAACGTCCTGACTTTC
.	TRBV30	.	TRBJ1-3	CAWSVPGEDTIYF	TGTGCCTGGAGTGTACCAGGGGAAGACACCATATATTTT
.	TRBV6-1	.	TRBJ1-2	CASTDRGSNYGYTF	TGTGCCAGCACCGATCGGGGATCTAACTATGGCTACACCTTC
TRBD2	TRBV5-6	.	TRBJ2-7	CASTIAKGTSGIHEQYF	TGTGCCAGCACCATCGCTAAGGGGACTAGCGGGATCCACGAGCAGTACTTC
TRBD2	TRBV10-2	.	TRBJ2-7	CASSELVASGSYEQYF	TGCGCCAGCAGTGAGTTAGTTGCTAGCGGCTCCTACGAGCAGTACTTC
.	TRBV7-2	.	TRBJ1-2	CASSPSGGAEGYTF	TGTGCCAGCAGCCCGAGTGGGGGCGCCGAGGGCTACACCTTC
.	TRBV10-3	.	TRBJ2-1	CAISEGRLYNEQFF	TGTGCCATCAGTGAGGGCCGTTTATACAATGAGCAGTTCTTC
.	TRBV6-1	.	TRBJ2-7	CASSESVGVAYEQYF	TGTGCCAGCAGTGAATCAGTGGGAGTGGCCTACGAGCAGTACTTC
.	TRBV6-4	.	TRBJ2-1	CASSVSDWPQEQFF	TGTGCCAGCAGTGTCTCGGACTGGCCACAGGAGCAGTTCTTC
.	TRBV5-5	.	TRBJ1-3	CASSPQVHRSGNTIYF	TGTGCCAGCAGCCCGCAGGTTCACCGCTCTGGAAACACCATATATTTT
.	TRBV23-1	.	TRBJ2-7	CASTRRLRDYEQYF	TGCGCCAGCACCCGGAGACTTAGAGACTACGAGCAGTACTTC
TRBD1	TRBV4-2	.	TRBJ1-2	CASSQYLTGASLSYGYTF	TGTGCCAGCAGCCAGTATTTGACAGGGGCCTCATTGAGTTATGGCTACACCTTC
.	TRBV30	.	TRBJ1-2	CAWSTGINYGYTF	TGTGCCTGGAGTACGGGAATTAACTATGGCTACACCTTC
TRBD1	TRBV19	once	TRBJ1-2	CASSIGQGVYGYTF	TGTGCCAGTAGTATCGGACAGGGGGTCTATGGCTACACCTTC
TRBD2	TRBV9	once	TRBJ2-5	CASSVGLAGAETQYF	TGTGCCAGCAGCGTAGGACTAGCTGGGGCAGAGACCCAGTACTTC
TRBD1	TRBV7-7	.	TRBJ2-5	CASSPTGTAKETQYF	TGTGCTAGCAGCCCAACCGGGACAGCTAAAGAGACCCAGTACTTC
TRBD2	TRBV4-1	.	TRBJ2-7	CASSQDHGGTYEQYF	TGCGCCAGCAGCCAAGATCACGGGGGGACCTACGAGCAGTACTTC
.	TRBV11-2	.	TRBJ2-7	CASSQRFSNEQYF	TGTGCCAGCAGCCAGCGGTTTAGCAACGAGCAGTACTTC
TRBD1	TRBV5-1	few	TRBJ2-7	CASSLEGTGVSYEQYF	TGCGCCAGCAGCTTGGAGGGGACAGGGGTTTCGTACGAGCAGTACTTC
.	TRBV19	.	TRBJ2-5	CASSISAGRETQYF	TGTGCCAGTAGTATATCGGCAGGGAGGGAGACCCAGTACTTC
.	TRBV6-1	.	TRBJ2-5	CASSEGTSQETQYF	TGTGCCAGCAGTGAAGGGACATCACAAGAGACCCAGTACTTC
.	TRBV30	.	TRBJ1-2	CALYSRGDYGYTF	TGTGCGTTATATAGCCGGGGAGACTATGGCTACACCTTC
.	TRBV9	.	TRBJ2-2	CASSAGQGGYTGELFF	TGTGCCAGCAGCGCCGGACAGGGAGGGTACACCGGGGAGCTGTTTTTT
.	TRBV11-2	.	TRBJ1-5	CASSLDEGINQPQHF	TGTGCCAGCAGCTTAGATGAGGGTATTAATCAGCCCCAGCATTTT
.	TRBV30	few	TRBJ1-2	CASYRKHYGYTF	TGTGCCTCCTACAGGAAGCACTATGGCTACACCTTC
.	TRBV27	.	TRBJ1-5	CASSLQGGVVKASNQPQHF	TGTGCCAGCAGTTTACAGGGTGGTGTTGTAAAAGCAAGCAATCAGCCCCAGCATTTT
TRBD1	TRBV11-2	.	TRBJ1-2	CASSSHYRGRGVYTF	TGTGCCAGCAGCTCCCATTACAGGGGGCGCGGAGTCTACACCTTC
.	TRBV19	.	TRBJ2-7	CASSIGAGAAGYEQYF	TGTGCCAGTAGTATCGGGGCAGGCGCCGCGGGGTACGAGCAGTACTTC
TRBD2	TRBV27	.	TRBJ2-5	CASSFGRTLTSAQETQYF	TGTGCCAGCAGTTTTGGACGCACCCTAACTAGCGCCCAAGAGACCCAGTACTTC
.	TRBV6-6	.	TRBJ1-1	CASRSRDSNTEAFF	TGTGCCAGCAGATCCAGGGACTCGAACACTGAAGCTTTCTTT
TRBD1	TRBV10-3	.	TRBJ1-1	CAISLGQGAAEAFF	TGTGCCATCAGTTTGGGACAGGGGGCCGCTGAAGCTTTCTTT
TRBD1	TRBV12-5	.	TRBJ1-5	CASSPFGTAGNQPQHF	TGTGCTAGTAGTCCATTCGGGACAGCCGGCAATCAGCCCCAGCATTTT
TRBD1	TRBV4-1	few	TRBJ2-7	CASSPGNRDRVHEQYF	TGCGCCAGCAGTCCGGGGAACCGGGACAGGGTCCACGAGCAGTACTTC
.	TRBV19	.	TRBJ1-5	CASSSYRGNQPQHF	TGTGCCAGTAGTTCCTACAGGGGCAATCAGCCCCAGCATTTT
.	TRBV5-1	.	TRBJ2-7	CASSLVSQNTYEQYF	TGCGCCAGCAGCTTGGTATCTCAAAACACCTACGAGCAGTACTTC
TRBD1	TRBV2	.	TRBJ1-6	CASSHPGQGNSPLHF	TGTGCCAGCAGTCATCCGGGACAGGGAAATTCACCCCTCCACTTT
.	TRBV5-4	.	TRBJ1-1	CASSQSTVRNTEAFF	TGTGCCAGCAGCCAGTCGACAGTTAGGAACACTGAAGCTTTCTTT
.	TRBV25-1	.	TRBJ1-1	CASSEPGTMNTEAFF	TGTGCCAGCAGTGAGCCAGGGACTATGAACACTGAAGCTTTCTTT
.	TRBV5-6	.	TRBJ1-4	CASSLVGAEKLFF	TGTGCCAGCAGCTTGGTAGGGGCAGAAAAACTGTTTTTT
.	TRBV9	.	TRBJ2-7	CASSVGAELSYEQYF	TGTGCCAGCAGCGTAGGTGCGGAACTCTCCTACGAGCAGTACTTC
TRBD1	TRBV19	.	TRBJ1-5	CASSSTGDIGYSNQPQHF	TGTGCCAGTAGTTCCACAGGGGACATTGGGTATAGCAATCAGCCCCAGCATTTT
.	TRBV2	.	TRBJ2-7	CASSPPGEEQYF	TGTGCCAGCAGTCCCCCGGGGGAGGAGCAGTACTTC
TRBD2	TRBV19	.	TRBJ2-1	CASRSLAGASKQFF	TGTGCCAGTAGGTCACTAGCGGGAGCATCCAAGCAGTTCTTC
TRBD2	TRBV6-6	.	TRBJ2-7	CASSLGIAGNYEQYF	TGTGCCAGCAGCCTAGGCATAGCGGGGAACTACGAGCAGTACTTC